This T cell receptor (beta chain) originates from a study of naive and memory T cell subsets. Study-wide results and limits: Over 85% of naive TCR sequences appeared only once, unlike memory subsets. Possibly reflecting memory cells re-expressing CD45RA, a few larger clonotypes occurred in naive repertoires, especially CD8. From naive to CM, EM and EMRA, diversity decreased and Gini increased. Naive and memory repertoire findings lacked a ground truth for validation.

A word on this clonotype: The antigen remains unidentified. Mismatch with germline at one junction end may stem from a read error.

This CDR3 region has 15 residues. Germline V lookup: CDR1 SGHRS, CDR2 YFSETQ. Two oligonucleotides, mixed equimolar, formed the beta constant-region primer covering TRBC1 and TRBC2. Ligated cDNA was amplified by four rounds of PCR with nested alpha and beta constant-region primers and SP2. A 12-nucleotide UMI and the SP2 primer were added to the cDNA 3' end by oligonucleotide ligation. MiXCR, run by TCRdb on the UMI-ligation and nested PCR reads, gives a single entry per CDR3 protein. Altogether some 82,000 distinct CDR3 sequences are present, around 11% being singletons, with the ten largest covering more than 0.11%.

Sequencing was carried out using naive CD4+ T cells from blood. This clonotype originated in a human donor in good health. V and J are TRBV5-1 and TRBJ2-3; D may match TRBD1 or TRBD2 (5 bases each). The CDR3 sequence: CASSLAGRGTYTQYF. As DNA, the CDR3 is TGCGCCAGCAGCTTGGCGGGTCGGGGCACATATACGCAGTATTTT.